This is a list of T cell receptor beta chains from one sample in a study of blood T cell repertoires in COVID-19. Libraries were prepared by immunoSEQ multiplex PCR; TCRdb keeps only in-frame clonotypes and omits some of them. Of about 80,000 clones listed, roughly 84% are singletons. Sequencing input: peripheral blood. The receptors were sampled from a middle-aged man with acute or convalescent COVID-19. Both conserved end residues are part of each CDR3. The order of the fields is CDR3 DNA, CDR3 protein, J gene, clone size, D gene, V gene, CDR3 length. The D gene is left open where the match is weak. Size tells how often a clone was seen (once, few, many) or the class of an expanded clone, and some rows leave it out.

CDR3 DNA: TGTGCCAGCAGTTTATTTCTGGATACGCAGTATTTT; CDR3 protein: CASSLFLDTQYF; J gene: TRBJ2-3; clone size: .; D gene: .; V gene: TRBV12-3/TRBV12-4; CDR3 length: 12
CDR3 DNA: TGTGCCACCTCTCATGGGACAGGGGGCTACACTGAAGCTTTCTTT; CDR3 protein: CATSHGTGGYTEAFF; J gene: TRBJ1-1; clone size: .; D gene: TRBD1; V gene: TRBV24-1; CDR3 length: 15
CDR3 DNA: TGTGCCAGTAGCACCTCTAGCAGCCGGATCGATGAGCAGTTCTTC; CDR3 protein: CASSTSSSRIDEQFF; J gene: TRBJ2-1; clone size: .; D gene: .; V gene: TRBV19; CDR3 length: 15
CDR3 DNA: TGCAGCGTTGAGGGGGCCGGGACAGGGATAAACTATGGCTACACCTTC; CDR3 protein: CSVEGAGTGINYGYTF; J gene: TRBJ1-2; clone size: .; D gene: TRBD1; V gene: TRBV29-1; CDR3 length: 16
CDR3 DNA: TGTGCCAGCAGCTTAGTTACGGGAGCTTACAATGAGCAGTTCTTC; CDR3 protein: CASSLVTGAYNEQFF; J gene: TRBJ2-1; clone size: .; D gene: .; V gene: TRBV11-3; CDR3 length: 15
CDR3 DNA: TGTGCCAGCAGCCCATGGTTTCTCCGGACAGGGAAAAATTCACCCCTCCACTTT; CDR3 protein: CASSPWFLRTGKNSPLHF; J gene: TRBJ1-6; clone size: .; D gene: TRBD1; V gene: TRBV5-6; CDR3 length: 18
CDR3 DNA: TGTGCCAGCAGACCCCAGGGTAGGGTCTATGGCTACACCTTC; CDR3 protein: CASRPQGRVYGYTF; J gene: TRBJ1-2; clone size: .; D gene: .; V gene: TRBV6-5; CDR3 length: 14
CDR3 DNA: TGTGCCAGCAGCGGGCAGGGGTATGGCTACACCTTC; CDR3 protein: CASSGQGYGYTF; J gene: TRBJ1-2; clone size: .; D gene: .; V gene: TRBV9; CDR3 length: 12
CDR3 DNA: TGTGCCAGCAAGGCGGGGTCAACCTACGAGCAGTACTTC; CDR3 protein: CASKAGSTYEQYF; J gene: TRBJ2-7; clone size: .; D gene: .; V gene: TRBV6-5; CDR3 length: 13
CDR3 DNA: TGTGCCAGCAGGCCAGGGGACTACAATGAGCAGTTCTTC; CDR3 protein: CASRPGDYNEQFF; J gene: TRBJ2-1; clone size: .; D gene: .; V gene: TRBV12-3/TRBV12-4; CDR3 length: 13
CDR3 DNA: TGTGCCAGCAGCCGTCTGGGGGGAGGGCCCGATGAGCAGTTCTTC; CDR3 protein: CASSRLGGGPDEQFF; J gene: TRBJ2-1; clone size: .; D gene: TRBD2; V gene: TRBV3-1/TRBV3-2; CDR3 length: 15
CDR3 DNA: TGCAGTGCTAGTTACGGGACAGGGGGCGCGGGGAACACTGAAGCTTTCTTT; CDR3 protein: CSASYGTGGAGNTEAFF; J gene: TRBJ1-1; clone size: .; D gene: TRBD1; V gene: TRBV20-1; CDR3 length: 17
CDR3 DNA: TGTGCCAGTAGTGCATCACAGGGGGCGCAAGGAGAGACCCAGTACTTC; CDR3 protein: CASSASQGAQGETQYF; J gene: TRBJ2-5; clone size: once; D gene: TRBD1; V gene: TRBV19; CDR3 length: 16
CDR3 DNA: TGTGCCTGGAGTCCGGAACCAACGACAGGGAGCGGCTACACCTTC; CDR3 protein: CAWSPEPTTGSGYTF; J gene: TRBJ1-2; clone size: .; D gene: TRBD1; V gene: TRBV30; CDR3 length: 15
CDR3 DNA: TGCGCCAGCAGCCTTGGACAGGGGACCTATGGCTACACCTTC; CDR3 protein: CASSLGQGTYGYTF; J gene: TRBJ1-2; clone size: medium-sized; D gene: TRBD1; V gene: TRBV5-1; CDR3 length: 14
CDR3 DNA: TGTGCCAGCAGAGAGGGAACCGCCTCTGGAAACACCATATATTTT; CDR3 protein: CASREGTASGNTIYF; J gene: TRBJ1-3; clone size: .; D gene: .; V gene: TRBV6-5; CDR3 length: 15
CDR3 DNA: TGTGCCAGCAGATCCCTCGGGGGCTCTGGAAACACCATATATTTT; CDR3 protein: CASRSLGGSGNTIYF; J gene: TRBJ1-3; clone size: .; D gene: .; V gene: TRBV6-5; CDR3 length: 15
CDR3 DNA: TGTGCCAGCAGGCCGGGACAGAGTAACGAGCAGTACTTC; CDR3 protein: CASRPGQSNEQYF; J gene: TRBJ2-7; clone size: .; D gene: TRBD1; V gene: TRBV6-5; CDR3 length: 13
CDR3 DNA: TGTGCCAGCAGGGAAACTAGCGGGAGGGCCCTTCGGCAGTTCTTC; CDR3 protein: CASRETSGRALRQFF; J gene: TRBJ2-1; clone size: .; D gene: TRBD2; V gene: TRBV3-1/TRBV3-2; CDR3 length: 15
CDR3 DNA: TGCGCCAGCAGCCAAGCGGGGGGTAAGGATTCACCCCTCCACTTT; CDR3 protein: CASSQAGGKDSPLHF; J gene: TRBJ1-6; clone size: .; D gene: .; V gene: TRBV4-1; CDR3 length: 15
CDR3 DNA: TGTGCCAGCAGCCAAGCAGGGGGTGGCTACACCTTC; CDR3 protein: CASSQAGGGYTF; J gene: TRBJ1-2; clone size: .; D gene: TRBD1; V gene: TRBV14; CDR3 length: 12
CDR3 DNA: TGTGCCAGTATAGAAGATACGCAGTATTTT; CDR3 protein: CASIEDTQYF; J gene: TRBJ2-3; clone size: once; D gene: .; V gene: TRBV19; CDR3 length: 10
CDR3 DNA: TGTGCCAGCAGCCCCGTCGGGGGGGGCACTGAAGCTTTCTTT; CDR3 protein: CASSPVGGGTEAFF; J gene: TRBJ1-1; clone size: .; D gene: .; V gene: TRBV11-2; CDR3 length: 14
CDR3 DNA: TGTGCCTCCTTCTTGGACCGGGGGAATGAAAAACTGTTTTTT; CDR3 protein: CASFLDRGNEKLFF; J gene: TRBJ1-4; clone size: .; D gene: .; V gene: TRBV30; CDR3 length: 14
CDR3 DNA: TGTGCCAGCAGTTACGACAGACAGGGCTTGGAGACCCAGTACTTC; CDR3 protein: CASSYDRQGLETQYF; J gene: TRBJ2-5; clone size: .; D gene: TRBD1; V gene: TRBV6-5; CDR3 length: 15
CDR3 DNA: TGTGCCTGGAGTAAGGTGGGGGACAGGGTCTACGAGCAGTACTTC; CDR3 protein: CAWSKVGDRVYEQYF; J gene: TRBJ2-7; clone size: .; D gene: TRBD1; V gene: TRBV30; CDR3 length: 15
CDR3 DNA: TGCGCCAGCAGCCAAGCCGGATTAAAAACAGGGGGCCAAGGCTATGGCTACACCTTC; CDR3 protein: CASSQAGLKTGGQGYGYTF; J gene: TRBJ1-2; clone size: .; D gene: TRBD1; V gene: TRBV4-3; CDR3 length: 19
CDR3 DNA: TGTGCCAGCAGCCCCGACAGAAACTATGGCTACACCTTC; CDR3 protein: CASSPDRNYGYTF; J gene: TRBJ1-2; clone size: .; D gene: .; V gene: TRBV5-6; CDR3 length: 13
CDR3 DNA: TGTGCCAGCAGTTACTCAGCCGGACAGGGCGGAAACACCATATATTTT; CDR3 protein: CASSYSAGQGGNTIYF; J gene: TRBJ1-3; clone size: .; D gene: TRBD1; V gene: TRBV6-2/TRBV6-3; CDR3 length: 16
CDR3 DNA: TGTGCCAGTAGTTTTCGACAGGGAGACACAGATACGCAGTATTTT; CDR3 protein: CASSFRQGDTDTQYF; J gene: TRBJ2-3; clone size: .; D gene: TRBD1; V gene: TRBV19; CDR3 length: 15
CDR3 DNA: TGTGCCAGCAGCTTATTGGACAGAAGGCTATCTGAAGCTTTCTTT; CDR3 protein: CASSLLDRRLSEAFF; J gene: TRBJ1-1; clone size: .; D gene: .; V gene: TRBV7-2; CDR3 length: 15
CDR3 DNA: TGTGCCAGTAGTTCTAGGGACAGGTCTAGCACTGAAGCTTTCTTT; CDR3 protein: CASSSRDRSSTEAFF; J gene: TRBJ1-1; clone size: .; D gene: TRBD1; V gene: TRBV19; CDR3 length: 15
CDR3 DNA: TGTGCCACCAGTGATTCTCGGGGGAGCGGAGGCTCGTGGGGCGAGCAGTACTTC; CDR3 protein: CATSDSRGSGGSWGEQYF; J gene: TRBJ2-7; clone size: .; D gene: .; V gene: TRBV24-1; CDR3 length: 18
CDR3 DNA: TGTGCCAGCTTCGTATCAGGGGGGAATCAGCCCCAGCATTTT; CDR3 protein: CASFVSGGNQPQHF; J gene: TRBJ1-5; clone size: once; D gene: TRBD1; V gene: TRBV28; CDR3 length: 14
CDR3 DNA: TGTGCCAGCACCCGACAGTTCACCGGGGAGCTGTTTTTT; CDR3 protein: CASTRQFTGELFF; J gene: TRBJ2-2; clone size: .; D gene: .; V gene: TRBV7-2; CDR3 length: 13
CDR3 DNA: TGCGCCAGCAGCTCTGGGGGGGCCGGCTACGAGCAGTACTTC; CDR3 protein: CASSSGGAGYEQYF; J gene: TRBJ2-7; clone size: .; D gene: .; V gene: TRBV5-1; CDR3 length: 14
CDR3 DNA: TGCAGCGTTGGCGTACAGGTCTCCGGGGAGCTGTTTTTT; CDR3 protein: CSVGVQVSGELFF; J gene: TRBJ2-2; clone size: .; D gene: .; V gene: TRBV29-1; CDR3 length: 13
CDR3 DNA: TGTGCCAGTAGTTGGGACAGGGTTGGCACCGGGGAGCTGTTTTTT; CDR3 protein: CASSWDRVGTGELFF; J gene: TRBJ2-2; clone size: few; D gene: TRBD1; V gene: TRBV19; CDR3 length: 15
CDR3 DNA: TGTGCCAGCAGTTACAAGCGGGGGATGGTGGACAATGAGCAGTTCTTC; CDR3 protein: CASSYKRGMVDNEQFF; J gene: TRBJ2-1; clone size: .; D gene: TRBD2; V gene: TRBV6-2/TRBV6-3; CDR3 length: 16
CDR3 DNA: TGTGCCAGCAGTCCTCCGGAGGGAGGCTACACCTTC; CDR3 protein: CASSPPEGGYTF; J gene: TRBJ1-2; clone size: .; D gene: .; V gene: TRBV12-3/TRBV12-4; CDR3 length: 12
CDR3 DNA: TGTGCCAGCTCATTCGGGACAACGTACCAAGAGACCCAGTACTTC; CDR3 protein: CASSFGTTYQETQYF; J gene: TRBJ2-5; clone size: .; D gene: .; V gene: TRBV18; CDR3 length: 15
CDR3 DNA: TGTGCCAGCAGCGTCCCGGGGACAGGGATGATGGAGACCCAGTACTTC; CDR3 protein: CASSVPGTGMMETQYF; J gene: TRBJ2-5; clone size: .; D gene: TRBD1; V gene: TRBV9; CDR3 length: 16
CDR3 DNA: TGTGCCAGCAGTTACTCCGGGGATCTGAGCACTGAAGCTTTCTTT; CDR3 protein: CASSYSGDLSTEAFF; J gene: TRBJ1-1; clone size: .; D gene: .; V gene: TRBV6-5; CDR3 length: 15
CDR3 DNA: TGCGCCAGCAGTCCAGGGGGCTACGAGCAGTACTTC; CDR3 protein: CASSPGGYEQYF; J gene: TRBJ2-7; clone size: .; D gene: TRBD1; V gene: TRBV10-2; CDR3 length: 12
CDR3 DNA: TGTGCCAGCAGCTTAGGACTTCCCGGGGACGAGCAGTACTTC; CDR3 protein: CASSLGLPGDEQYF; J gene: TRBJ2-7; clone size: .; D gene: .; V gene: TRBV7-8; CDR3 length: 14
CDR3 DNA: TGCAGCGTTGAATTGGGGGACTATGGTGAGCAGTTCTTC; CDR3 protein: CSVELGDYGEQFF; J gene: TRBJ2-1; clone size: .; D gene: TRBD2; V gene: TRBV29-1; CDR3 length: 13
CDR3 DNA: TGTGCCACTGGGACAGCCATCTACAATGAGCAGTTCTTC; CDR3 protein: CATGTAIYNEQFF; J gene: TRBJ2-1; clone size: .; D gene: TRBD1; V gene: TRBV19; CDR3 length: 13
CDR3 DNA: TGTGCCAGCAGTGCTCAGGGGCTACAAACCACCTACGAGCAGTACTTC; CDR3 protein: CASSAQGLQTTYEQYF; J gene: TRBJ2-7; clone size: .; D gene: .; V gene: TRBV28; CDR3 length: 16
CDR3 DNA: TGTGCCAGTAGTATGCAGGGGACTAGCGGCTCCTACGAGCAGTACTTC; CDR3 protein: CASSMQGTSGSYEQYF; J gene: TRBJ2-7; clone size: .; D gene: TRBD2; V gene: TRBV19; CDR3 length: 16
CDR3 DNA: TGTGCCAGTACCGACAGGGCAACCGGGGAGCTGTTTTTT; CDR3 protein: CASTDRATGELFF; J gene: TRBJ2-2; clone size: .; D gene: TRBD1; V gene: TRBV12-3/TRBV12-4; CDR3 length: 13
CDR3 DNA: TGTGCCAGCAGCGGGGACCCGAGGACTAGGACCCTTCAAGAGACCCAGTACTTC; CDR3 protein: CASSGDPRTRTLQETQYF; J gene: TRBJ2-5; clone size: .; D gene: TRBD2; V gene: TRBV11-2; CDR3 length: 18
CDR3 DNA: TGTGCCAGCTCACCACCGGGGAAGGCTAGAACAGGGCCCCTTGGGCGGCCCCTCCACTTT; CDR3 protein: CASSPPGKARTGPLGRPLHF; J gene: TRBJ1-6; clone size: .; D gene: .; V gene: TRBV18; CDR3 length: 20
CDR3 DNA: TGTGCCAGCAGCTTAGCGGGACAGGGTTTGTCCGGGGAGCTGTTTTTT; CDR3 protein: CASSLAGQGLSGELFF; J gene: TRBJ2-2; clone size: .; D gene: TRBD1; V gene: TRBV11-1; CDR3 length: 16
CDR3 DNA: TGTGCCAGCACCAGGGTTGGATCCTATGGCTACACCTTC; CDR3 protein: CASTRVGSYGYTF; J gene: TRBJ1-2; clone size: .; D gene: .; V gene: TRBV27; CDR3 length: 13
CDR3 DNA: TGTGCCAGCCACTCTAGCCCCTACGAGCAGTACTTC; CDR3 protein: CASHSSPYEQYF; J gene: TRBJ2-7; clone size: .; D gene: .; V gene: TRBV6-5; CDR3 length: 12
CDR3 DNA: TGTGCCACCAGCCCAGGGGGGAATAGCAATCAGCCCCAGCATTTT; CDR3 protein: CATSPGGNSNQPQHF; J gene: TRBJ1-5; clone size: .; D gene: TRBD1; V gene: TRBV15; CDR3 length: 15
CDR3 DNA: TGTGCCAGCAGCTTCGACAGGAACACTGAAGCTTTCTTT; CDR3 protein: CASSFDRNTEAFF; J gene: TRBJ1-1; clone size: .; D gene: .; V gene: TRBV11-2; CDR3 length: 13
CDR3 DNA: TGTGCCAGTAGCGGACAGGGTCCTCAGCCCCAGCATTTT; CDR3 protein: CASSGQGPQPQHF; J gene: TRBJ1-5; clone size: few; D gene: TRBD1; V gene: TRBV19; CDR3 length: 13
CDR3 DNA: TGTGCCAGCAGCGTAGCTGACGGGAGGGCCTCAGATACGCAGTATTTT; CDR3 protein: CASSVADGRASDTQYF; J gene: TRBJ2-3; clone size: .; D gene: TRBD2; V gene: TRBV9; CDR3 length: 16
CDR3 DNA: TGCGCCAGCAGCCAAGATATTGGGTATGGAGAAGAGACCCAGTACTTC; CDR3 protein: CASSQDIGYGEETQYF; J gene: TRBJ2-5; clone size: .; D gene: .; V gene: TRBV4-3; CDR3 length: 16